The 19 T cell receptor beta chains below come from one sample, sequenced in a study of CD8 T cells in ankylosing spondylitis. TCRdb reprocessed the 5' RACE reads with MiXCR, giving one entry per CDR3 protein. The profile shows around 340,000 distinct CDR3 sequences, roughly 14% of them singletons. Material: blood, either unsorted or a sorted T cell fraction (not recorded which). These receptors all come from a male donor with ankylosing spondylitis or in good health (not recorded which).

A few counts support this clonotype. The chain joins TRBV3-1 to TRBJ1-1; 10 bases map to TRBD1. The CDR3 runs to 14 residues. The trim removed 4 bases at V and 4 bases at J, leaving 3 bases unmatched. The germline CDR1 and CDR2 sequences are LGHDT and YNNKEL (reference sequence). CDR3 nucleotide sequence: TGTGCCAGCAGCCCCCGGGACAGGGGCACTGAAGCTTTCTTT. Protein: CASSPRDRGTEAFF.

This clonotype was counted only a few times. This sequence joins TRBV27 and TRBJ2-2, with D perhaps TRBD2 (5 bases). Per germline, CDR1 MNHEY and CDR2 SMNVEV (reference sequence). The V end lost 1 base, the J end lost 7 bases, and 7 bases lay between the germline ends. The CDR3 length is 13 residues. CDR3 sequence: CASSLFRGGELFF. CDR3 coding DNA: TGTGCCAGCAGTTTATTTCGGGGCGGGGAGCTGTTTTTT.

Many counts were recorded for this clonotype. The V call is TRBV5-1, the J call TRBJ2-2; D call uncertain. Trimming left V 0 bases short and J 7 bases short, with 4 bases between. This CDR3 is 12 amino acids long. Germline V lookup: CDR1 SGHRS, CDR2 YFSETQ. The CDR3 region has the DNA TGCGCCAGCAGCTTGGACGGCGGGGAGCTGTTTTTT. Translating gives CASSLDGGELFF. Variable domain in full (rest from reference TRBV5-1 and TRBJ2-2): KAGVTQTPRYLIKTRGQQVTLSCSPISGHRSVSWYQQTPGQGLQFLFEYFSETQRNKGNFPGRFSGRQFSNSRSEMNVSTLELGDSALYLCASSLDGGELFFGEGSRLTVL.

This clonotype was detected a few times. This chain uses TRBV30 with TRBJ2-7; D ambiguous. The V and J ends lost 0 bases and 2 bases respectively, with 8 bases between them. The CDR3 loop spans 13 amino acids. Germline V lookup: CDR1 GTSNPN, CDR2 SVGIG (reference sequence). CDR3 region: CAWSVQQTYEQYF. DNA of the CDR3: TGTGCCTGGAGTGTACAACAGACCTACGAGCAGTACTTC.

This clonotype was observed a handful of times. The CDR3 region has the DNA TGTGCCAGCAGCCCCCCAGGGACCCAGTACTTC. Its translation: CASSPPGTQYF. The chain employs TRBV7-2 and TRBJ2-5; no clear D. The germline V and J ends were trimmed by 5 bases and 7 bases, with 8 bases remaining between them. The CDR3 runs to 11 residues. The germline gives CDR1 SGHTA, CDR2 FQGNSA.

Points on this clonotype: One end of the junction does not line up with germline, which may come from a read error. V usage is TRBV3-1 and J usage is TRBJ2-2, with D perhaps TRBD2 (5 bases). The CDR3 spans 14 residues. Germline-derived CDR1 and CDR2 are LGHDT and YNNKEL (reference sequence). CDR3 amino acids: CASSEDYFTGELFF. CDR3 DNA sequence: TGTGCCAGCAGCGAAGACTACTTTACCGGGGAGCTGTTTTTT.

The chain links TRBV7-8 to TRBJ1-3, with TRBD1 as a possible D gene (5 bases). There are 15 residues in the CDR3. The V end was cut by 0 bases, the J end by 4 bases, with 10 bases between. Germline assignment: CDR1 SGHVS and CDR2 FQNEAQ. CDR3 in amino acids: CASSLAWGLGNTIYF. The DNA for the CDR3 is TGTGCCAGCAGCTTAGCATGGGGGTTAGGAAACACCATATATTTT.

In its sample, this clonotype was seen a few times. This chain connects TRBV3-1 to TRBJ1-1; D unresolved. Germline-derived CDR1 and CDR2 are LGHDT and YNNKEL (reference sequence). The V gene lost 6 bases and the J gene lost 5 bases, with 13 bases spanning the gap. The CDR3 runs 13 residues. This chain's CDR3 is CASSWAAGTEAFF. DNA of the CDR3: TGTGCCAGCAGTTGGGCGGCCGGGACTGAAGCTTTCTTT.

This clonotype was detected a few times. This chain uses TRBV3-1 with TRBJ2-1, with D possibly being TRBD1 or TRBD2 (5 bases each). Germline assignment: CDR1 LGHDT and CDR2 YNNKEL (reference sequence). The V end lost 0 bases, the J end lost 15 bases, and 21 bases lay between the germline ends. The CDR3 loop spans 15 amino acids. This CDR3 is CASSQEAGYWGNRFF. The CDR3 bases are TGTGCCAGCAGCCAAGAGGCTGGGTATTGGGGGAATCGGTTCTTC.

This chain uses TRBV5-6 with TRBJ2-3; D unclear. CDR3 length: 14 residues. V was clipped by 0 bases and J by 7 bases, with 12 bases between them. Germline CDR1 SGHDT, CDR2 YYEEEE. The CDR3, as DNA: TGTGCCAGCAGCTTGGTGGCAGCCCTTAATACGCAGTATTTT. It specifies CASSLVAALNTQYF.

This CDR3 is CASSLAGGRKETQYF. The DNA for the CDR3 is TGTGCCAGCAGCTTGGCCGGGGGACGTAAGGAGACCCAGTACTTC. The V gene is TRBV5-4, the J gene TRBJ2-5; possible D gene TRBD2, 6 bases. Trimming removed 0 bases from V and 5 bases from J, with 14 bases in between. Germline V lookup: CDR1 SGHNT, CDR2 YYREEE (reference sequence). The CDR3 spans 15 residues.

V gene TRBV5-8 combines with J gene TRBJ2-7; D is perhaps TRBD2 (5 bases). V was shortened by 6 bases and J by 2 bases, with 9 bases between the two germline ends. The CDR3 has 12 amino acids. Germline CDR1 reads SGHTS; CDR2 reads YDEGEE. The CDR3 region is CASNRRPYEQYF. Written as DNA, the CDR3 is TGTGCCAGCAACCGGAGGCCCTACGAGCAGTACTTC.

This clonotype came up many times. The chain employs TRBV6-1 and TRBJ1-1; D might be TRBD1 (6 bases). Germline V lookup: CDR1 MNHNS, CDR2 SASEGT. With 6 bases removed from V and 6 bases from J, the gap between germline ends came to 17 bases. CDR3 size: 14 residues. The CDR3 DNA reads as TGTGCCAGCAGCACGGGAGGGGGTAAGGCTGAAGCTTTCTTT. This translates into CASSTGGGKAEAFF.

The V and J genes are TRBV10-2 and TRBJ2-7; 7 nucleotides agree with TRBD1. Losses at the gene ends were 5 bases for V and 1 base for J; bases not matched to a gene: 17. Per germline, CDR1 WSHSY and CDR2 SAAADI. The CDR3 contains 18 residues. CDR3 coding DNA: TGCGCCAGCAGTAGGCCGGGACAGCTTGGAGGATTTTCCTACGAGCAGTACTTC. Translating gives CASSRPGQLGGFSYEQYF.

The chain combines TRBV30 with TRBJ2-1; D remains unclear. Germline values: CDR1 GTSNPN, CDR2 SVGIG (reference sequence). V gave up 2 bases and J gave up 11 bases, with 7 bases separating them. This CDR3 spans 10 amino acids. The CDR3 loop is CAWSTTQQFF. CDR3 coding DNA: TGTGCCTGGAGTACTACGCAGCAGTTCTTC.

Here the CDR3 reads CASSYKRPGLAGIGYEQYF. In DNA, the CDR3 is TGTGCCAGCAGTTACAAACGCCCGGGACTAGCGGGAATTGGCTACGAGCAGTACTTC. This rearrangement joins TRBV6-5 to TRBJ2-7; 13 bases are shared with TRBD2. With V trimmed by 2 bases and J by 3 bases, 13 bases remained unmatched. The CDR3 has 19 residues. CDR1 and CDR2 from the germline V gene are MNHEY and SVGAGI.

V and J are TRBV5-1 and TRBJ2-1; D may be TRBD1 or TRBD2 (5 bases each). Per the germline V gene, CDR1 is SGHRS and CDR2 is YFSETQ. Trimming cost V 5 bases and J 8 bases, with 14 bases left between them. The CDR3 has 13 residues. This CDR3 reads CASRLGASDEQFF. The CDR3 region has the DNA TGCGCCAGCAGACTAGGGGCTTCTGATGAGCAGTTCTTC.

This clonotype occurred many times. The chain joins TRBV7-9 to TRBJ1-2; D not certain. V dropped 2 bases and J dropped 1 base, with 8 bases sitting between them. CDR3 length: 14 residues. Germline CDR1 reads SEHNR; CDR2 reads FQNEAQ (reference sequence). The CDR3 DNA reads TGTGCCAGCAGCTTACTGACCGATAACTATGGCTACACCTTC. Its translation is CASSLLTDNYGYTF.

The J gene is TRBJ2-1, the V gene TRBV5-1, with 10 nucleotides matching TRBD2. Per germline, CDR1 SGHRS and CDR2 YFSETQ. J was trimmed by 4 bases and V by 2 bases; bases with no gene match: 6. This CDR3 spans 16 amino acids. The CDR3 loop is CASSFSGTSAYNEQFF. CDR3 nucleotide sequence: TGCGCCAGCAGCTTTTCCGGGACTAGCGCATACAATGAGCAGTTCTTC.